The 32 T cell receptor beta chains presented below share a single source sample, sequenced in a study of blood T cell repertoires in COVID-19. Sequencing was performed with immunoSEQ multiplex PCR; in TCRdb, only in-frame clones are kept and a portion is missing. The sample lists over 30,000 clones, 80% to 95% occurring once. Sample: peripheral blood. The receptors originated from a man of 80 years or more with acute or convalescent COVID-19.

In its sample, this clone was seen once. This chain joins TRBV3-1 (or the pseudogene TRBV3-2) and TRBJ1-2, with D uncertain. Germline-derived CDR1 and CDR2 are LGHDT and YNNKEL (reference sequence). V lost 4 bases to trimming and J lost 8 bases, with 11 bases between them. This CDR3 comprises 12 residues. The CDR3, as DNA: TGTGCCAGCAGCCCCCCTAGAGGGGGCTACACCTTC. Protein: CASSPPRGGYTF.

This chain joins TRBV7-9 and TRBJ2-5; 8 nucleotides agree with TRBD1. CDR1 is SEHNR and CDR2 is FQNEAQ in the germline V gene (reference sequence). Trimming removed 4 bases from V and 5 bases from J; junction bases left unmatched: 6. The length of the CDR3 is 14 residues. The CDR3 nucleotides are TGTGCCAGCAGCTCGAGGACAGGGAGGGAGACCCAGTACTTC. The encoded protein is CASSSRTGRETQYF.

The CDR3 is CASSPQGDTVGNTIYF. In nucleotides, the CDR3 is TGTGCCAGCAGCCCCCAGGGGGACACGGTGGGAAACACCATATATTTT. This rearrangement joins TRBV5-5 to TRBJ1-3; 7 bases are a match to TRBD1. Germline CDR1 SGHKS, CDR2 YYEKEE (reference sequence). The CDR3 sequence is 16 residues long. V lost 4 bases, J lost 4 bases, and 11 bases stayed unmatched.

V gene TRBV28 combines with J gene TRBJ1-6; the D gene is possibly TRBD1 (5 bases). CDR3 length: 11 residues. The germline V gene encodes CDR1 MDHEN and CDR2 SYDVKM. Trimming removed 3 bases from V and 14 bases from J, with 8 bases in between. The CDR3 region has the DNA TGTGCCAGCAGTTTCAGGGCAACCCTCCACTTT. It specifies CASSFRATLHF.

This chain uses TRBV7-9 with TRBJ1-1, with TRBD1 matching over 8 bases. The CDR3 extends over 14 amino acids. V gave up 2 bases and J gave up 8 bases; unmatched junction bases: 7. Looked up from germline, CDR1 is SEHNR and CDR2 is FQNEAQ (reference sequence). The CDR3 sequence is CASSLMTGAIEAFF. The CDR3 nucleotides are TGTGCCAGCAGCTTAATGACAGGGGCCATAGAAGCTTTCTTT.

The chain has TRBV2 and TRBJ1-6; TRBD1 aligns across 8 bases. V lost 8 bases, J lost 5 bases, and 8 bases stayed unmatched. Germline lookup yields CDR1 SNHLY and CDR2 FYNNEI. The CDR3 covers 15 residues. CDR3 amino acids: CASLARGQDNSPLHF. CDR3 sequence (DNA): TGTGCCAGCCTCGCCCGGGGACAGGATAATTCACCCCTCCACTTT.

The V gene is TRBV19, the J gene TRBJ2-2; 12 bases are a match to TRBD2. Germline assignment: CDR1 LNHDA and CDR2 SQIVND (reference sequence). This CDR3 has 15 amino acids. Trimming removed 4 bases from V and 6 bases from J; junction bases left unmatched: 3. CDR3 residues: CASSTASGGAGELFF. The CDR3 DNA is TGTGCCAGTAGTACGGCTAGCGGGGGGGCCGGGGAGCTGTTTTTT. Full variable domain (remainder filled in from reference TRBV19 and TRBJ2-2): DGGITQSPKYLFRKEGQNVTLSCEQNLNHDAMYWYRQDPGQGLRLIYYSQIVNDFQKGDIAEGYSVSREKKESFPLTVTSAQKNPTAFYLCASSTASGGAGELFFGEGSRLTVL.

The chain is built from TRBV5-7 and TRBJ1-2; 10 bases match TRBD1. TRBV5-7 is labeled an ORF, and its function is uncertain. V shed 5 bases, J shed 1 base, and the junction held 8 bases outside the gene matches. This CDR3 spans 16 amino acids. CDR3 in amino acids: CASRPRQGAGNYGYTF. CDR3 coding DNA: TGTGCCAGCAGACCTCGACAGGGGGCAGGTAACTATGGCTACACCTTC.

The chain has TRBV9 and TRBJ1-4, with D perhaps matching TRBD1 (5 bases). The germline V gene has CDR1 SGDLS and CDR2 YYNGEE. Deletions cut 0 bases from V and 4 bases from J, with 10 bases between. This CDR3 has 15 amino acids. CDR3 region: CASSVGWGGNEKLFF. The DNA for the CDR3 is TGTGCCAGCAGCGTAGGGTGGGGGGGTAATGAAAAACTGTTTTTT.

DNA of the CDR3: TGTGCCAGCAGCACGTACTCAGGGACAGGCTACGAGCAGTACTTC. Translation: CASSTYSGTGYEQYF. The J gene is TRBJ2-7, the V gene TRBV9, with 8 nucleotides matching TRBD1. CDR1 is SGDLS, CDR2 YYNGEE, per germline. This CDR3 has 15 amino acids. Trimming cost V 4 bases and J 3 bases; bases outside gene matches: 9.

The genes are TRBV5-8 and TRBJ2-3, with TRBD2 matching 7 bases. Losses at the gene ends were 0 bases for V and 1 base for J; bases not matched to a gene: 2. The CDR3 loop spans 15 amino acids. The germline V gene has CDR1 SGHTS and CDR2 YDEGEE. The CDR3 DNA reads TGTGCCAGCAGCTTGGAGGGAGGGGGCACAGATACGCAGTATTTT. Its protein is CASSLEGGGTDTQYF.

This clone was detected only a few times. The CDR3 loop is CASSFYGDNSPLHF. In DNA, the CDR3 is TGTGCCAGCAGCTTTTATGGAGATAATTCACCCCTCCACTTT. The V and J genes are TRBV5-5 and TRBJ1-6; D gene uncertain. Germline V gene data show CDR1 as SGHKS and CDR2 as YYEKEE (reference sequence). V was shortened by 2 bases and J by 5 bases, with 8 bases between the two germline ends. The CDR3 length is 14 residues.

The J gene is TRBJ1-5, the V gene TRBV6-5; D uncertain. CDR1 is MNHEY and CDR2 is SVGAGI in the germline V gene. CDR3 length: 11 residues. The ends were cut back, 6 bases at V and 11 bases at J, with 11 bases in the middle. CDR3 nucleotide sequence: TGTGCCAGCAGCGCCAGGAGGTCCCAGCATTTT. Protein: CASSARRSQHF.

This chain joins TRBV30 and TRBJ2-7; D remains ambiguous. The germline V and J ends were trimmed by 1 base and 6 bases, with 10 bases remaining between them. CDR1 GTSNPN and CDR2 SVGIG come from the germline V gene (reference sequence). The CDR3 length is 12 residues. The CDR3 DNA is TGTGCCTGGAGTGCCTCGCCTACCGAGCAGTACTTC. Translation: CAWSASPTEQYF.

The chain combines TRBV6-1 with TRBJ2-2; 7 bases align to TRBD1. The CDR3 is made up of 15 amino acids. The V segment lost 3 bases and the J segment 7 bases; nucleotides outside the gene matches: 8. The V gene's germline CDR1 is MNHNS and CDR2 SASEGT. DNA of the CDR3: TGTGCCAGCAGTGAGGAGGCAGGGGGATTCGGGGAGCTGTTTTTT. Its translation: CASSEEAGGFGELFF.

The CDR3: CASTLPHRGFPETQYF. CDR3 sequence (DNA): TGTGCCAGCACCCTCCCCCACAGGGGATTCCCAGAGACCCAGTACTTC. The chain combines TRBV28 with TRBJ2-5; 7 nucleotides agree with TRBD1. This CDR3 is built from 16 residues. V gave up 7 bases and J gave up 4 bases; unmatched junction bases: 15. The germline V gene has CDR1 MDHEN and CDR2 SYDVKM.

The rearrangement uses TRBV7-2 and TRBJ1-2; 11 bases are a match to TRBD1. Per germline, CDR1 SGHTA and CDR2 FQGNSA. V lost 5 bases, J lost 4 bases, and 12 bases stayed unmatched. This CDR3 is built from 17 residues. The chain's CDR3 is CASSHSGTGGISYGYTF. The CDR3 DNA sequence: TGTGCCAGCAGCCACTCCGGGACAGGGGGTATTTCCTATGGCTACACCTTC.

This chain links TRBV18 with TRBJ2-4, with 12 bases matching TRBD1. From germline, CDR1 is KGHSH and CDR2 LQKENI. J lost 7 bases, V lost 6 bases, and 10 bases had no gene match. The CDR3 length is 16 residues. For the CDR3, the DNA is TGTGCCAGCTCGCCCGGGGACAGGGGGCTATGGAACATTCAGTACTTC. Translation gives CASSPGDRGLWNIQYF.

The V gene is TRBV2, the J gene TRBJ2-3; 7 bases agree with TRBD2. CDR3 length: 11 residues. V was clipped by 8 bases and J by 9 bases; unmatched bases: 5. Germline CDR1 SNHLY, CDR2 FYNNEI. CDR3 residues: CASELANTQYF. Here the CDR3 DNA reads TGTGCCAGCGAACTAGCGAACACGCAGTATTTT.

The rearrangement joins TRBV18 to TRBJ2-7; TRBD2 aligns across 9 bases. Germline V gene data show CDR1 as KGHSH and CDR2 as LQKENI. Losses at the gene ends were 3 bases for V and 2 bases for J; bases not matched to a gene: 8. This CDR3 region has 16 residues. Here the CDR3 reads CASSPPLAGEAYEQYF. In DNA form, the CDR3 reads TGTGCCAGCTCACCCCCTTTAGCGGGGGAGGCCTACGAGCAGTACTTC.

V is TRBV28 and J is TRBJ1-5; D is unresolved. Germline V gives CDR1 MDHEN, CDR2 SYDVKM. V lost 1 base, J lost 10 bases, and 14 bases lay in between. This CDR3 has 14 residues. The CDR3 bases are TGTGCCAGCAGTTTATCTCGGCCAAGAGGCCCCCAGCATTTT. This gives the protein CASSLSRPRGPQHF. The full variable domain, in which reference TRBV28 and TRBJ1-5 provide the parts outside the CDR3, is DVKVTQSSRYLVKRTGEKVFLECVQDMDHENMFWYRQDPGLGLRLIYFSYDVKMKEKGDIPEGYSVSREKKERFSLILESASTNQTSMYLCASSLSRPRGPQHFGDGTRLSIL.

The CDR3 loop reads CASSLGQGPTDTQYF. CDR3 nucleotides: TGTGCCAGCAGCCTCGGACAGGGGCCCACAGATACGCAGTATTTT. The chain carries TRBV3-1 (or the pseudogene TRBV3-2) and TRBJ2-3, with 9 positions matching TRBD1. Germline V gene sequence: CDR1 LGHDT, CDR2 YNNKEL (reference sequence). The CDR3 is made up of 15 amino acids. V shed 4 bases and J 2 bases; nucleotides not matched to a gene: 4.

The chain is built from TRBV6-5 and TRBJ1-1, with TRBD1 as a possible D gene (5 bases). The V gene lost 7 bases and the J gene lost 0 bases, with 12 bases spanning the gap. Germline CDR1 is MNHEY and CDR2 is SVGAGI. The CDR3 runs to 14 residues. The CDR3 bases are TGTGCCAGCATGCAGGGTTACATGAACACTGAAGCTTTCTTT. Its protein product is CASMQGYMNTEAFF.

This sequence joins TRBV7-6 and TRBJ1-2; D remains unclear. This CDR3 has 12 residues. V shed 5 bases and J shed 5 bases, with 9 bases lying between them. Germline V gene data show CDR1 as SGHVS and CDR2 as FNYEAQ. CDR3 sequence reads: CASSDTSYGYTF. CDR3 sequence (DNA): TGTGCCAGCAGCGACACTTCGTATGGCTACACCTTC.

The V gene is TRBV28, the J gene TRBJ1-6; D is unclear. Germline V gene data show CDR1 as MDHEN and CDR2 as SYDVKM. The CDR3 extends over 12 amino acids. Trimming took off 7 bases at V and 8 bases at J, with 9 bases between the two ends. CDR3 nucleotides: TGTGCCAGCAACCGTCCGGATTCACCCCTCCACTTT. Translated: CASNRPDSPLHF.

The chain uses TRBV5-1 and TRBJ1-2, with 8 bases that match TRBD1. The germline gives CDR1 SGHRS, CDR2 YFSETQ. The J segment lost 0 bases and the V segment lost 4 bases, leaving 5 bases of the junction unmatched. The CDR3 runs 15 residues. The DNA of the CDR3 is TGCGCCAGCAGCGGACAGGGTATAGCTAACTATGGCTACACCTTC. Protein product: CASSGQGIANYGYTF.

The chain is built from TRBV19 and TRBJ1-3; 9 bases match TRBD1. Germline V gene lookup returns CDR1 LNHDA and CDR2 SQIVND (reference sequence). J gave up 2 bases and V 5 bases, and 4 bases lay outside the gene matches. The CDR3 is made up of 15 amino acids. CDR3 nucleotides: TGTGCCAGTAGTCTGAGGACAGGGGCTGGAAACACCATATATTTT. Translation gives CASSLRTGAGNTIYF.

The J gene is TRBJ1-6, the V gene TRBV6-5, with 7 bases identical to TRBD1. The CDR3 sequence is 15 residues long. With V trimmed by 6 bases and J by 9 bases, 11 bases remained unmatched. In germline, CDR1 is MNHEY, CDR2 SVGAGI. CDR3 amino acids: CASSKKTGPASPLHF. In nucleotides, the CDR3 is TGTGCCAGCAGCAAGAAGACAGGGCCCGCTTCACCCCTCCACTTT.

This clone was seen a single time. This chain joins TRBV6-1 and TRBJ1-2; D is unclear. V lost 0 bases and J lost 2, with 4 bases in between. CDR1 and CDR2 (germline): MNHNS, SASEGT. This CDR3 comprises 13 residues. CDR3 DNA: TGTGCCAGCAGTGAAGCCTACAACTATGGCTACACCTTC. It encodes CASSEAYNYGYTF.

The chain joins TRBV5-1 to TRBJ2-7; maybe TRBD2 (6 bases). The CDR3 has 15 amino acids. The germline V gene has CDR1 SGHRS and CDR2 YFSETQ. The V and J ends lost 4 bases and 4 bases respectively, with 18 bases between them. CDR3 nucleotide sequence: TGCGCCAGCAGCACCTCCGGGAGACCAGGGTACGAGCAGTACTTC. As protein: CASSTSGRPGYEQYF. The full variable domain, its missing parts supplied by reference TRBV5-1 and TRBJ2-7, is KAGVTQTPRYLIKTRGQQVTLSCSPISGHRSVSWYQQTPGQGLQFLFEYFSETQRNKGNFPGRFSGRQFSNSRSEMNVSTLELGDSALYLCASSTSGRPGYEQYFGPGTRLTVT.

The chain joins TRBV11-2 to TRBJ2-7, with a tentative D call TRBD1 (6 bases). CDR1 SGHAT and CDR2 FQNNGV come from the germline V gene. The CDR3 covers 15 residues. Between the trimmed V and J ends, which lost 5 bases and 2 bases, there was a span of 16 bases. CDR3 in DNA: TGTGCCAGCAGCCCAGTAACAGGGTCCGCCTACGAGCAGTACTTC. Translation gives CASSPVTGSAYEQYF.

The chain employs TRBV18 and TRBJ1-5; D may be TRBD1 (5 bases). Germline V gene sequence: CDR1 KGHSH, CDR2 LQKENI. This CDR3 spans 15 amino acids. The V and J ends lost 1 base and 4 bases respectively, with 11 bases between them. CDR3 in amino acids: CASSPLGALNQPQHF. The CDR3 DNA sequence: TGTGCCAGCTCACCACTTGGGGCCTTAAATCAGCCCCAGCATTTT. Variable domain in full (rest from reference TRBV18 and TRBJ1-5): NAGVMQNPRHLVRRRGQEARLRCSPMKGHSHVYWYRQLPEEGLKFMVYLQKENIIDESGMPKERFSAEFPKEGPSILRIQQVVRGDSAAYFCASSPLGALNQPQHFGDGTRLSIL.